The table lists the clone carrying this T cell receptor beta chain with a few counts. Only in-frame clones appear in the TCRdb table, and some are missing; sequencing was by immunoSEQ multiplex PCR. The data contain 800,000 or so clones, 96% of them singletons. These data belong to a study of shared clonotypes between healthy human individuals. CD8 cells classed as naive were CD45RO-negative and positively selected for CCR7, excluding terminally differentiated effector memory CD45RA+ cells. The germline V and J ends were trimmed by 0 bases and 6 bases, with 9 bases remaining between them. Germline loops: CDR1 KGHSH, CDR2 LQKENI. The CDR3 runs to 13 residues.

The gene calls are TRBV18 and TRBJ2-7; D is unresolved. The TCR sequence derives from a man younger than 45 in good health. Sequencing used naive CD8+ T cells sorted from blood. The CDR3 DNA follows: TGTGCCAGCTCACCACCGTTGGCCGGCGAGCAGTACTTC. Translating gives CASSPPLAGEQYF.